Below are 4 T cell receptor beta chains sequenced from a single sample in a study of cytomegalovirus exposure and HLA in healthy donors. The PCR was carried out with 60 Vbeta primers and 13 Jbeta primers. The protocol was immunoSEQ multiplex PCR, while the TCRdb copy is restricted to in-frame clones and leaves out a portion. In the table there are over 150,000 clones, less than 85% of which are singletons. Sequencing input: PBMCs. The receptors here all came from a man younger than 40 in good health and CMV-seropositive.

The genes are TRBV5-4 and TRBJ2-3; 15 positions agree with TRBD2. V trimming: 4 bases; J trimming: 2 bases; junction bases outside the gene matches: 5. The germline CDR1 and CDR2 sequences are SGHNT and YYREEE (reference sequence). This CDR3 has 17 amino acids. CDR3 DNA: TGTGCCAGCAGCACCTGGACTAGCGGGAGGGCCACAGATACGCAGTATTTT. Translating it yields CASSTWTSGRATDTQYF.

The gene calls are TRBV7-2 and TRBJ2-7; a weak D match, TRBD1 (6 bases). Germline V gene lookup returns CDR1 SGHTA and CDR2 FQGNSA. V lost 7 bases, J lost 1 base, and 20 bases lay in between. The CDR3 is 16 residues long. The DNA for the CDR3 is TGTGCCAGCACCCTTAGGGGGTATCTAGGGTCCTACGAGCAGTACTTC. This translates into CASTLRGYLGSYEQYF. Supplemented by reference TRBV7-2 and TRBJ2-7, the full variable domain reads GAGVSQSPSNKVTEKGKDVELRCDPISGHTALYWYRQSLGQGLEFLIYFQGNSAPDKSGLPSDRFSAERTGGSVSTLTIQRTQQEDSAVYLCASTLRGYLGSYEQYFGPGTRLTVT.

V and J are TRBV28 and TRBJ2-5, with 8 bases aligning to TRBD2. The CDR3 contains 14 residues. Germline CDR1 MDHEN, CDR2 SYDVKM. V lost 3 bases and J lost 5; bases outside the gene matches: 5. CDR3 amino acids: CASSLIRGGETQYF. Here the CDR3 DNA reads TGTGCCAGCAGTTTGATTCGGGGGGGCGAGACCCAGTACTTC.

This sequence joins TRBV5-1 and TRBJ2-5; 7 bases are shared with TRBD2. This CDR3 spans 16 amino acids. Germline values: CDR1 SGHRS, CDR2 YFSETQ. V lost 4 bases and J lost 5; bases outside the gene matches: 14. The CDR3 DNA reads TGCGCCAGCAGCCCTAGTCGGGAGGCCGGTGGCGAGACCCAGTACTTC. It is translated as CASSPSREAGGETQYF.